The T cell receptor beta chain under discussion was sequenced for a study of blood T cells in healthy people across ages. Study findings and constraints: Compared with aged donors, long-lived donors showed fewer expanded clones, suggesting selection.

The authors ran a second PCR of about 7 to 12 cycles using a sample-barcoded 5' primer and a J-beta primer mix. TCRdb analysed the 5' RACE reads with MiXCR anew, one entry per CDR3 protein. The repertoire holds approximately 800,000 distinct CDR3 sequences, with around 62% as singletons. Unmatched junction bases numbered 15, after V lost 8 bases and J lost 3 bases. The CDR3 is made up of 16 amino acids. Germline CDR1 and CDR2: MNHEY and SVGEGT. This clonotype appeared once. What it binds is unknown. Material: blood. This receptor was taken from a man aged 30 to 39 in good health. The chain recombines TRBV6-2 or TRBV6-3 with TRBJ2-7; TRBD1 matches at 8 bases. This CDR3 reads CASADAGQGFFYEQYF. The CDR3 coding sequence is TGTGCCAGCGCCGACGCCGGACAGGGCTTTTTCTACGAGCAGTACTTC.